Shown below are 9 T cell receptor beta chains from a single sample sequenced in a study of blood T cell repertoires in COVID-19. Data came from immunoSEQ multiplex PCR; TCRdb stores just in-frame clones and leaves some out. The data hold roughly 200,000 clones, with approximately 90% observed a single time. Sequenced: peripheral blood. All receptors derive from a woman in her forties or fifties with COVID-19, enrolled during active disease.

This clone was detected many times. This chain connects TRBV19 to TRBJ2-2; D gene uncertain. CDR1 and CDR2 from the germline V gene are LNHDA and SQIVND (reference sequence). V was pared by 7 bases and J by 7 bases, with 13 bases between. The CDR3 is 13 residues long. For the CDR3, the DNA is TGTGCCAGTAAGAACGGGTACGACGGGGAGCTGTTTTTT. Its protein product is CASKNGYDGELFF.

The V and J genes are TRBV28 and TRBJ1-2; a possible D gene is TRBD1 (6 bases). The CDR3 consists of 14 residues. V was trimmed by 7 bases and J by 2 bases, leaving 14 bases between them. Germline CDR1 reads MDHEN; CDR2 reads SYDVKM. The CDR3 reads CASIQGGGNYGYTF. The CDR3 DNA sequence: TGTGCCAGCATCCAGGGAGGGGGGAACTATGGCTACACCTTC.

The V gene is TRBV9, the J gene TRBJ1-2, with 10 bases identical to TRBD1. Germline lookup yields CDR1 SGDLS and CDR2 YYNGEE. The CDR3 is made up of 16 amino acids. The junction had 6 bases not matched to a gene; V was cut back by 0 bases and J by 4 bases. The CDR3 DNA follows: TGTGCCAGCAGCGTAGTTGAGACAGGGGGCGCCTATGGCTACACCTTC. Protein: CASSVVETGGAYGYTF.

The rearrangement joins TRBV5-1 to TRBJ2-3, with D possibly being TRBD2 (6 bases). There are 15 residues in the CDR3. Per the germline V gene, CDR1 is SGHRS and CDR2 is YFSETQ. V lost 2 bases and J 6 bases, leaving 16 bases between the germline ends. This chain's CDR3 is CASSFGTRGGDTQYF. The CDR3 nucleotides read TGCGCCAGCAGCTTTGGGACTCGGGGTGGGGATACGCAGTATTTT.

The V and J genes are TRBV5-6 and TRBJ2-6; D ambiguous. The ends were cut back, 3 bases at V and 0 bases at J, with 13 bases in the middle. The CDR3 is 17 amino acids. Looked up from germline, CDR1 is SGHDT and CDR2 is YYEEEE. Written as DNA, the CDR3 is TGTGCCAGCAGCTCCGGTCTGAGTCGCTCTGGGGCCAACGTCCTGACTTTC. This codes for CASSSGLSRSGANVLTF.

The V call is TRBV11-3, the J call TRBJ2-2, with 7 bases matching TRBD1. This CDR3 has 15 residues. The V and J ends lost 5 bases and 1 base, in that order; junction bases with no gene match: 4. The germline V gene encodes CDR1 SGHNT and CDR2 YENEEA. The DNA for the CDR3 is TGTGCCAGCAGCCGACAGGGCCAGAACACCGGGGAGCTGTTTTTT. Protein product: CASSRQGQNTGELFF.

The V gene is TRBV5-1, the J gene TRBJ1-6, with no clear D. CDR3 length: 12 residues. The V end was cut by 2 bases, the J end by 12 bases, with 9 bases between. Germline V gene lookup returns CDR1 SGHRS and CDR2 YFSETQ. As DNA, the CDR3 is TGCGCCAGCAGCTTATCCGGAGGACCCCTCCACTTT. This gives the protein CASSLSGGPLHF.

The chain recombines TRBV30 with TRBJ1-2; TRBD1 matches 10 bases. There are 15 residues in the CDR3. The V gene's germline CDR1 is GTSNPN and CDR2 SVGIG (reference sequence). V shed 0 bases, J shed 6 bases, and the junction held 7 bases outside the gene matches. This CDR3 is CAWSVRLGQGNGYTF. DNA of the CDR3: TGTGCCTGGAGTGTAAGGTTGGGACAGGGGAATGGCTACACCTTC.

CDR3 nucleotides: TGCAGTGCTAGACAAACTGAAGCTTTCTTT. This gives the protein CSARQTEAFF. This sequence joins TRBV20-1 and TRBJ1-1; D call uncertain. The CDR3 is made up of 10 amino acids. Trimming took off 2 bases at V and 5 bases at J, with 3 bases between the two ends. The germline CDR1 and CDR2 sequences are DFQATT and SNEGSKA (reference sequence).